Included here is one TCR beta chain sequence, with context. Antigen unknown. The entry originates in a study of beta chain features in type 1 diabetes. Study details: Age, gender and cell yields were similar between patients and healthy donors.

The CDR3 is 13 residues long. Trimming left V 6 bases short and J 9 bases short, with 17 bases between. CDR1 and CDR2 (germline): SEHNR, FQNEAQ (reference sequence). The study reverse transcribed the entire isolated RNA, so it sequenced expressed TCRB transcripts. Repertoires were generated with immunoSEQ multiplex PCR, while TCRdb's copy carries only in-frame clones and drops some. The profile shows around 240,000 clones, roughly 17% of them singletons. Study findings and constraints: For Type 1 diabetes patients, all four CD4+ subsets carried TCRB CDR3s that were moderately but significantly shorter.

A CD45RO/CCR7/CD25/CD127/CD95/CD27 panel sorted naive, central memory, regulatory and stem cell-like memory CD4+ cells. The purity of all sorted populations exceeded 95%. The clonotype originates from a man aged 30 to 45 with type 1 diabetes. Sample: naive CD4+ T cells from blood. The chain joins TRBV7-9 to TRBJ2-5; possible D gene TRBD2, 5 bases. The CDR3: CASSQEGPWAQYF. CDR3 nucleotide sequence: TGTGCCAGCAGTCAAGAGGGCCCGTGGGCCCAGTACTTC.